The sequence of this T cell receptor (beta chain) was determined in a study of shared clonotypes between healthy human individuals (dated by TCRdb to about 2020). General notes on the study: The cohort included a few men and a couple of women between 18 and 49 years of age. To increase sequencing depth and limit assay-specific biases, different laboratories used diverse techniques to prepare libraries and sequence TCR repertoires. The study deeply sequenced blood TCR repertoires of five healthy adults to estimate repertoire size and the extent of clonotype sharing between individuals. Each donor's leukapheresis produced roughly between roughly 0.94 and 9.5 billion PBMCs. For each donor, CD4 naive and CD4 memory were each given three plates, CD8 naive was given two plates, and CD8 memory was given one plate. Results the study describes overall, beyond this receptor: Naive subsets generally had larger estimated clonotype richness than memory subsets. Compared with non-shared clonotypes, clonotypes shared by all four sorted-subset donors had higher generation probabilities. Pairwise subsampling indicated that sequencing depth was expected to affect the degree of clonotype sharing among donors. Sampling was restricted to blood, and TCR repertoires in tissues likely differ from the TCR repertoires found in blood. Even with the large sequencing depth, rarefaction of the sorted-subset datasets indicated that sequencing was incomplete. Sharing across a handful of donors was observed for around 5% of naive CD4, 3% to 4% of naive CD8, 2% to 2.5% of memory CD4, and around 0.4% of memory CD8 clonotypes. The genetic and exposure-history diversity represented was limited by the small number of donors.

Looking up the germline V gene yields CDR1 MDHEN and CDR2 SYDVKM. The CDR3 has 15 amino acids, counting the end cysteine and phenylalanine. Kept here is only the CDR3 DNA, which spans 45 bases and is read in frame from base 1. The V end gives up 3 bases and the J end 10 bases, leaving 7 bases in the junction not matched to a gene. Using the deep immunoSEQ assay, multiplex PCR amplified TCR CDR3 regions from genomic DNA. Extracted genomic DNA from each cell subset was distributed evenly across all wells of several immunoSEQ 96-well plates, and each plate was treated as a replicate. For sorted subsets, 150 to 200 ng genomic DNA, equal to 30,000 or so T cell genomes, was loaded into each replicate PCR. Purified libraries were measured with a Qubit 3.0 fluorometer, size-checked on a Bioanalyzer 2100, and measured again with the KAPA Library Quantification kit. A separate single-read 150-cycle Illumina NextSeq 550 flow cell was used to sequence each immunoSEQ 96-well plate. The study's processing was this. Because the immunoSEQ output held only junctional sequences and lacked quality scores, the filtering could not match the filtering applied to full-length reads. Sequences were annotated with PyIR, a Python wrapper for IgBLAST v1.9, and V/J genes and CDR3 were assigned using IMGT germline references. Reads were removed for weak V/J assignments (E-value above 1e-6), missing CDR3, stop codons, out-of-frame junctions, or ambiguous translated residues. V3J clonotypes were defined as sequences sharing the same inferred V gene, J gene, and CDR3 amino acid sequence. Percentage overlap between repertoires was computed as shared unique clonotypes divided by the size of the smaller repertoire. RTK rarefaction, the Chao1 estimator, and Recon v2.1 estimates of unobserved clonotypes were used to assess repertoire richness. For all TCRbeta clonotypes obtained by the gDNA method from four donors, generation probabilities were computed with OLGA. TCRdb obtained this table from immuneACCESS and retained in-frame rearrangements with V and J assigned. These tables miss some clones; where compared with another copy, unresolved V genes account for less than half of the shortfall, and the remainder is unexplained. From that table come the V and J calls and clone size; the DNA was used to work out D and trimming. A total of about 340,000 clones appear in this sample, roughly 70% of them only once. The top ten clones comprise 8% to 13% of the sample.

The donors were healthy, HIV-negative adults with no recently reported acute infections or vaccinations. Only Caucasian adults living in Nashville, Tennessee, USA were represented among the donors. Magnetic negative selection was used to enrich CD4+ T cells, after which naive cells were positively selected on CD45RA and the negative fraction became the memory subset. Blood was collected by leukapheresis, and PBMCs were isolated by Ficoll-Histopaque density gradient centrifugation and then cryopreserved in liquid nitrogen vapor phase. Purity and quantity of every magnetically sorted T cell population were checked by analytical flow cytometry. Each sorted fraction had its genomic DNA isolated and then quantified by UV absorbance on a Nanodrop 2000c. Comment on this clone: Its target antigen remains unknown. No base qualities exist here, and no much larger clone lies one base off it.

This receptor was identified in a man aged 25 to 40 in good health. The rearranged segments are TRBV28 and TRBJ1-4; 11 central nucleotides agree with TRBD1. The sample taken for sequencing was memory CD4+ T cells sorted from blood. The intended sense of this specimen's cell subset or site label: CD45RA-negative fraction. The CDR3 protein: CASSFGQGAQGKLFF. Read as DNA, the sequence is TGTGCCAGCAGTTTTGGACAGGGGGCGCAGGGAAAACTGTTTTTT.